The 13 T cell receptor beta chains reported below all come from one sample, sequenced in a study of blood T cell repertoires in COVID-19. Profiling relied on immunoSEQ multiplex PCR, and the TCRdb table lists in-frame clones only, not all of them. The sample consists of approximately 150,000 clones, 80% to 90% of them appearing once. The sample consisted of peripheral blood. The receptors were sampled from a woman aged 50 to 60 with COVID-19, enrolled during active disease.

This sequence joins TRBV12-3 or TRBV12-4 and TRBJ2-1; D is unclear. With 1 base removed from V and 7 bases from J, the gap between germline ends came to 5 bases. CDR3 size: 12 residues. This CDR3 reads CASSLVRNEQFF. CDR3 in DNA: TGTGCCAGCAGTTTAGTTCGTAATGAGCAGTTCTTC.

As for this clone: The sample contains more than one DNA sequence encoding this CDR3. The chain is built from TRBV30 and TRBJ2-7, with D possibly matching TRBD2 (5 bases). Deletions cut 5 bases from V and 2 bases from J, with 16 bases between. CDR1 and CDR2 (germline): GTSNPN, SVGIG (reference sequence). This CDR3 has 14 amino acids. Here the CDR3 DNA reads TGTGCCTGGGCCAAAGATCGAGGGCCCTACGAGCAGTACTTC. Translation: CAWAKDRGPYEQYF. The full variable domain, completed using reference TRBV30 and TRBJ2-7, is SQTIHQWPATLVQPVGSPLSLECTVEGTSNPNLYWYRQAAGRGLQLLFYSVGIGQISSEVPQNLSASRPQDRQFILSSKKLLLSDSGFYLCAWAKDRGPYEQYFGPGTRLTVT.

The chain joins TRBV10-1 to TRBJ1-6, with 7 nucleotides matching TRBD1. This CDR3 spans 18 amino acids. Germline V lookup: CDR1 WNHNN, CDR2 SYGVQD (reference sequence). The junction had 13 bases not matched to a gene; V was cut back by 8 bases and J by 0 bases. The CDR3 sequence is CASAGTEGSSSYNSPLHF. The CDR3 DNA sequence: TGCGCCAGCGCCGGGACAGAGGGATCGAGCTCCTATAATTCACCCCTCCACTTT.

This chain joins TRBV4-1 and TRBJ2-3, with TRBD1 identical over 9 bases. Germline V gene data show CDR1 as MGHRA and CDR2 as YSYEKL. V lost 2 bases, J lost 1 base, and 7 bases stayed unmatched. The CDR3 runs 17 residues. CDR3 bases: TGCGCCAGCAGCCAACTCGAGGACAGGGGACGCACAGATACGCAGTATTTT. Translation gives CASSQLEDRGRTDTQYF.

The chain couples TRBV9 to TRBJ1-3; 7 bases are shared with TRBD1. There are 16 residues in the CDR3. Trimming at V came to 3 bases and at J to 3 bases, leaving 9 bases not matched to a gene. Germline V gives CDR1 SGDLS, CDR2 YYNGEE. The CDR3 nucleotides read TGTGCCAGCAGCGCAGATCAGGGGGTCTTTGGAAACACCATATATTTT. It codes for CASSADQGVFGNTIYF.

This chain uses TRBV24-1 with TRBJ2-3, with D maybe TRBD1 (5 bases). Germline V CDR1 and CDR2: KGHDR, SFDVKD. V was clipped by 1 base and J by 4 bases, with 11 bases between them. This CDR3 has 15 amino acids. The CDR3 region is CATSDLGAGPDTQYF. CDR3 nucleotide sequence: TGTGCCACCAGTGATTTAGGGGCCGGTCCAGATACGCAGTATTTT.

DNA for the CDR3: TGTGCCAGCAGTTCCCCACGGGGTAGCACAGATACGCAGTATTTT. Protein sequence: CASSSPRGSTDTQYF. The genes are TRBV6-2 or TRBV6-3 and TRBJ2-3; weak D call: TRBD2 (5 bases). The CDR3 has 15 amino acids. Germline values: CDR1 MNHEY, CDR2 SVGEGT. The ends were cut back, 4 bases at V and 0 bases at J, with 11 bases in the middle.

V gene TRBV5-1 combines with J gene TRBJ2-7, with 7 bases matching TRBD2. V shed 0 bases, J shed 9 bases, and the junction held 18 bases outside the gene matches. Germline V gene data show CDR1 as SGHRS and CDR2 as YFSETQ. The CDR3 consists of 17 residues. CDR3 bases: TGCGCCAGCAGCTTGGACCCCCTTGGTGGGGGGGGGAGTTTGCAGTACTTC. This gives the protein CASSLDPLGGGGSLQYF.

The chain recombines TRBV7-3 with TRBJ1-1; D gene uncertain. The CDR3 extends over 14 amino acids. Looked up from germline, CDR1 is SGHTA and CDR2 is FQGTGA. With 5 bases removed from V and 4 bases from J, the gap between germline ends came to 14 bases. The CDR3 loop is CASSPVGGFTEAFF. The DNA of the CDR3 is TGTGCCAGCAGCCCCGTGGGAGGCTTCACTGAAGCTTTCTTT.

The CDR3 DNA reads as TGTGCCAGCAGTTACGATTCCAGGGGAGGGTATGGCTACACCTTC. It codes for CASSYDSRGGYGYTF. The J gene is TRBJ1-2, the V gene TRBV6-6; D may be TRBD1 (6 bases). The CDR3 has 15 residues. CDR1 is MNHNY, CDR2 SVGAGI, per germline (reference sequence). V dropped 2 bases and J dropped 5 bases, with 15 bases sitting between them.

The chain joins TRBV11-3 to TRBJ2-1, with D possibly TRBD2 on 5 matching bases. Deletions cut 1 base from V and 16 bases from J, with 14 bases between. Germline V gene lookup returns CDR1 SGHNT and CDR2 YENEEA. The CDR3 length is 12 residues. The CDR3 protein is CASSLGLAPPFF. The CDR3 DNA sequence: TGTGCCAGCAGCTTAGGGTTAGCGCCACCATTCTTC.

V usage is TRBV5-5 and J usage is TRBJ2-2; weak D call: TRBD1 (6 bases). V dropped 4 bases and J dropped 4 bases, with 11 bases sitting between them. Looked up from germline, CDR1 is SGHKS and CDR2 is YYEKEE (reference sequence). This CDR3 is built from 14 residues. CDR3 in amino acids: CASSVQGGTGELFF. For the CDR3, the DNA is TGTGCCAGCAGCGTACAGGGTGGCACCGGGGAGCTGTTTTTT.

V gene TRBV4-2 combines with J gene TRBJ2-7; D is perhaps TRBD2 (5 bases). Trimming removed 0 bases from V and 0 bases from J, with 12 bases in between. The CDR3 sequence is 16 residues long. Germline CDR1 is LGHNA and CDR2 is YNFKEQ. The DNA of the CDR3 is TGTGCCAGCAGCCAAGAGAGGGTTTTAAGCTCCTACGAGCAGTACTTC. Its translation: CASSQERVLSSYEQYF.